Described below is a single TCR beta chain sequence and its context. The data are from a study of blood T cell repertoires in COVID-19. CDR3 length equals 16 residues. V dropped 6 bases and J dropped 6; count of bases not matched to a gene: 11. From germline, CDR1 is MDHEN and CDR2 SYDVKM. The method was immunoSEQ multiplex PCR; TCRdb's version includes in-frame clones alone and lacks a portion of them. The sample lists a few hundred thousand clones; approximately 85% were seen once. Sequencing was performed on peripheral blood. This chain links TRBV28 with TRBJ1-4, with 9 bases lining up with TRBD1. The sequence derives from a woman between 50 and 59 years old with acute or convalescent COVID-19. CDR3 sequence: CASSPAGDRAYEKLFF. CDR3 coding DNA: TGTGCCAGCAGCCCGGCCGGGGACAGGGCGTATGAAAAACTGTTTTTT.